The sequence of this TCR beta chain was determined in a study of glioma-infiltrating T cells. Findings and caveats of the study: Above-expected tissue-blood divergence occurred in all gliomas, most in low-grade ones. CDR3 overlap between tissue and blood was very small.

Of note for this clonotype: Its antigen is as yet unknown.

This CDR3 is 14 amino acids long. Germline V gene sequence: CDR1 LGHDT, CDR2 YNNKEL (reference sequence). V shed 6 bases and J shed 11 bases, with 22 bases lying between them. The iRepertoire nested amplicon-rescue multiplex PCR amplified TCR alpha and beta CDR3s from RNA. For one-step reverse transcription and amplification, roughly 95-400 ng of tissue mRNA or PBMC total RNA was used. TCRdb passed the multiplex PCR reads through MiXCR, listing each CDR3 protein once. The sample comprises approximately 120,000 distinct CDR3 sequences, about 25% of which are singletons, and roughly 30% rests with the top ten.

This chain joins TRBV3-1 and TRBJ1-1; D is perhaps TRBD1 (5 bases). The specimen was glioma tissue, nonneoplastic brain tissue, or PBMCs (not recorded which). The clonotype was recovered from a human donor with low-grade glioma or glioblastoma, undergoing nonglioma brain surgery, or in good health (not recorded which). CDR3 in amino acids: CASRREVTALQAFF. In nucleotides, the CDR3 is TGTGCCAGCAGACGAGAAGTGACAGCCCTTCAGGCTTTCTTT.